The clone carrying this T cell receptor (beta chain) has ten or more counts. The antigen is unknown. The V and J ends lost 2 bases and 4 bases respectively, with 6 bases between them. The CDR3 extends over 13 amino acids. Germline CDR1 MNHEY, CDR2 SVGEGT. Combining a sample-barcoded 5' primer with a J-beta primer mix, a second PCR ran for roughly 7 to 12 cycles. Each TCR beta cDNA got a 12-nucleotide random molecular identifier. TCRdb reprocessed the 5' RACE reads with MiXCR, giving one entry per CDR3 protein. The data hold just under 900,000 distinct CDR3 sequences, with 25% to 35% observed a single time. This entry belongs to a study of blood T cells in healthy people across ages. Study-wide results and caveats: The CMV status of each donor remained undetermined, and this could have confounded shifts in expanded clonotypes. While age rose, TCR beta diversity per million T cells dropped in a roughly linear way. It was not possible, with unsorted PBMCs, to conclusively compare naive and antigen-experienced cells.

The sequenced sample consisted of blood. The source of this sequence is a woman older than 75 in good health. V and J are TRBV6-2 or TRBV6-3 and TRBJ1-5; D gene uncertain. CDR3 loop: CASSYVGNQPQHF. CDR3 DNA: TGTGCCAGCAGTTACGTAGGGAATCAGCCCCAGCATTTT.